The 20 T cell receptor beta chains listed next were all sequenced from one sample in a study of regulatory T cells in long-lasting Graves disease. Through Arm-PCR of CDR3 regions and iRepertoire HTBI primers, TCR beta libraries were built. Each CDR3 protein is one row after TCRdb ran MiXCR on the multiplex PCR reads. The sample yields a few hundred thousand distinct CDR3 sequences, under 25% seen once. The time point: persistent/refractory GD, antithyroid drugs over 5 years with positive TRAb. RNA from PBMCs was the source of the TCR library. This sample comprised peripheral blood mononuclear cells (PBMCs), obtained when the disease was refractory, from a patient treated with antithyroid drugs. The receptor source for this set is a female donor with Graves disease.

The chain is built from TRBV10-2 and TRBJ1-5; D call uncertain. The V end was cut by 3 bases, the J end by 6 bases, with 9 bases between. Germline CDR1 is WSHSY and CDR2 is SAAADI. The CDR3 loop spans 13 amino acids. Written as DNA, the CDR3 is TGCGCCAGCAGTGACCTAAGTAGTCAGCCCCAGCATTTT. Translating gives CASSDLSSQPQHF.

The table lists this clonotype with many counts. This chain connects TRBV2 to TRBJ2-7, with TRBD1 matching 7 bases. In germline, CDR1 is SNHLY, CDR2 FYNNEI. V trimming: 6 bases; J trimming: 3 bases; junction bases outside the gene matches: 8. The CDR3 totals 14 residues. The CDR3 here is CASSRQGFGYEQYF. CDR3 nucleotide sequence: TGTGCCAGCAGCAGACAGGGATTTGGCTACGAGCAGTACTTC.

The rearrangement joins TRBV7-2 to TRBJ2-7, with 14 nucleotides matching TRBD2. The germline V gene has CDR1 SGHTA and CDR2 FQGNSA. J was trimmed by 4 bases and V by 3 bases; bases with no gene match: 5. The CDR3 is 16 amino acids. CDR3 DNA sequence: TGTGCCAGCAGCTTCCGACTAGCGGGAGGGCCGTACGAGCAGTACTTC. It translates to CASSFRLAGGPYEQYF.

This clonotype was seen more than once but under ten times. This chain links TRBV7-6 with TRBJ2-5; D is undetermined. Germline-derived CDR1 and CDR2 are SGHVS and FNYEAQ. The CDR3 length is 16 residues. V was pared by 1 base and J by 7 bases, with 19 bases between. The CDR3 DNA reads as TGTGCCAGCAGCTTAGGAAGGACCGATACTCGAGCGACCCAGTACTTC. Translation gives CASSLGRTDTRATQYF.

This clonotype has more than one count but fewer than ten. This may be a read error: a much more frequent sequence differs by one nucleotide. This chain joins TRBV28 and TRBJ1-5, with 10 bases fitting TRBD1. V shed 5 bases and J 7 bases; nucleotides not matched to a gene: 8. The CDR3 runs to 15 residues. Germline V lookup: CDR1 MDHEN, CDR2 SYDVKM. The CDR3 coding sequence is TGTGCCAGCAGTCACCGGGACAGGGGAAACCAGCCCCAGCATTTT. It encodes CASSHRDRGNQPQHF.

This clonotype was seen repeatedly, ten times or more. The CDR3 coding sequence is TGTGCCAGCAGTGAAATCTCTGGGGCGGAGTCTTTCTTT. The encoded protein is CASSEISGAESFF. The chain combines TRBV2 with TRBJ1-1; D might be TRBD1 (5 bases). V was trimmed by 2 bases and J by 12 bases, leaving 16 bases between them. CDR1 is SNHLY, CDR2 FYNNEI, per germline. CDR3 length equals 13 residues. The whole variable domain, filled in from reference TRBV2 and TRBJ1-1, reads EPEVTQTPSHQVTQMGQEVILRCVPISNHLYFYWYRQILGQKVEFLVSFYNNEISEKSEIFDDQFSVERPDGSNFTLKIRSTKLEDSAMYFCASSEISGAESFFGQGTRLTVV.

V and J are TRBV5-5 and TRBJ2-7; D unresolved. Germline lookup yields CDR1 SGHKS and CDR2 YYEKEE (reference sequence). V lost 0 bases, J lost 3 bases, and 10 bases lay in between. The length of the CDR3 is 14 residues. The chain's CDR3 is CASSLVGLDYEQYF. DNA for the CDR3: TGTGCCAGCAGCTTGGTGGGTTTGGACTACGAGCAGTACTTC.

This clonotype came up a few times. This sequence joins TRBV13 and TRBJ1-1, with D perhaps matching TRBD1 (6 bases). Germline V gene lookup returns CDR1 PRHDT and CDR2 FYEKMQ (reference sequence). This CDR3 spans 15 amino acids. The V and J ends lost 6 bases and 4 bases respectively, with 18 bases between them. The chain's CDR3 is CASRVLAGGGTEAFF. Written as DNA, the CDR3 is TGTGCCAGCAGGGTGTTGGCGGGAGGGGGCACTGAAGCTTTCTTT.

This clonotype came up many times. V gene TRBV20-1 combines with J gene TRBJ2-7, with D perhaps matching TRBD1 (5 bases). V was clipped by 3 bases and J by 1 base, with 10 bases between them. CDR1 is DFQATT and CDR2 is SNEGSKA in the germline V gene (reference sequence). CDR3 size: 13 residues. Here the CDR3 reads CSARGRGSYEQYF. The DNA of the CDR3 is TGCAGTGCTAGGGGGCGCGGATCCTACGAGCAGTACTTC.

There are many counts of this clonotype. The rearrangement links TRBV2 to TRBJ1-5; the D gene is possibly TRBD1 (6 bases). Trimming stripped 6 bases from V and 1 base from J, with 10 bases between. The CDR3 contains 14 residues. The V gene's germline CDR1 is SNHLY and CDR2 FYNNEI. The CDR3 sequence: CASRGTGSNQPQHF. CDR3 sequence (DNA): TGTGCCAGCAGGGGAACAGGGAGCAATCAGCCCCAGCATTTT.

As to this clonotype: Mismatch with germline at one junction end may stem from a read error. The genes are TRBV19 and TRBJ1-1; tentatively, D is TRBD1 (5 bases). In germline, CDR1 is LNHDA, CDR2 SQIVND (reference sequence). The CDR3 is made up of 12 amino acids. CDR3 loop: CASSTGNTEALF. The CDR3 DNA reads as TGTGCCAGTAGTACAGGGAACACTGAAGCTCTCTTT.

This chain uses TRBV7-9 with TRBJ1-2; possibly TRBD1 for D (5 bases). Trimming stripped 1 base from V and 4 bases from J, with 16 bases between. This CDR3 spans 16 amino acids. Germline V gives CDR1 SEHNR, CDR2 FQNEAQ (reference sequence). The chain's CDR3 is CASSLGPPLGGYGYTF. CDR3 DNA: TGTGCCAGCAGCTTAGGGCCCCCGCTTGGGGGCTATGGCTACACCTTC. The entire variable domain, with the rest obtained from reference TRBV7-9 and TRBJ1-2, is as follows: DTGVSQNPRHKITKRGQNVTFRCDPISEHNRLYWYRQTLGQGPEFLTYFQNEAQLEKSRLLSDRFSAERPKGSFSTLEIQRTEQGDSAMYLCASSLGPPLGGYGYTFGSGTRLTVV.

The chain carries TRBV20-1 and TRBJ2-1, with 8 bases that match TRBD2. V shed 5 bases, J shed 6 bases, and the junction held 6 bases outside the gene matches. The CDR3 contains 13 residues. Germline CDR1 is DFQATT and CDR2 is SNEGSKA (reference sequence). CDR3 loop: CSALRGTSNEQFF. In DNA, the CDR3 is TGCAGTGCTTTGCGCGGGACTAGCAATGAGCAGTTCTTC.

This clonotype is a singleton in its sample. The chain carries TRBV30 and TRBJ2-7; D may match TRBD1 or TRBD2 (5 bases each). The length of the CDR3 is 11 residues. Germline V CDR1 and CDR2: GTSNPN, SVGIG (reference sequence). The V end was cut by 5 bases, the J end by 2 bases, with 7 bases between. The CDR3 bases are TGTGCCTGGGGGGGAACCTACGAGCAGTACTTC. It yields the protein CAWGGTYEQYF. The full variable domain, completed using reference TRBV30 and TRBJ2-7, is SQTIHQWPATLVQPVGSPLSLECTVEGTSNPNLYWYRQAAGRGLQLLFYSVGIGQISSEVPQNLSASRPQDRQFILSSKKLLLSDSGFYLCAWGGTYEQYFGPGTRLTVT.

This clonotype was recorded at least ten times. The chain couples TRBV28 to TRBJ1-6; D is perhaps TRBD1 (6 bases). Germline V CDR1 and CDR2: MDHEN, SYDVKM. Trimming removed 3 bases at V and 9 bases at J, with 12 bases between. The CDR3 length is 14 residues. The CDR3 DNA is TGTGCCAGCAGTTTTGAGGGGGTCGGTTCACCCCTCCACTTT. It specifies CASSFEGVGSPLHF.

The chain employs TRBV6-1 and TRBJ2-7; TRBD1 is a possible D gene (6 bases). There are 14 residues in the CDR3. Trimming pared 8 bases from V and 2 bases from J, leaving 16 bases between. Germline V lookup: CDR1 MNHNS, CDR2 SASEGT. CDR3 DNA sequence: TGTGCCAGCGCCGGGACATTAAGTCCCTACGAGCAGTACTTC. It codes for CASAGTLSPYEQYF.

This sequence joins TRBV5-6 and TRBJ1-3; no definite D call. The V and J ends lost 1 base and 0 bases respectively, with 11 bases between them. CDR1 and CDR2 from the germline V gene are SGHDT and YYEEEE. The CDR3 runs 16 residues. In nucleotides, the CDR3 is TGTGCCAGCAGCTTGTTCGTAGCATTCTCTGGAAACACCATATATTTT. Translating gives CASSLFVAFSGNTIYF.

This clonotype was seen ten or more times. The V gene is TRBV12-3 or TRBV12-4, the J gene TRBJ2-7; tentative D call: TRBD2 (7 bases). The V end was cut by 8 bases, the J end by 1 base, with 21 bases between. The CDR3 spans 16 residues. CDR3: CASSKLEGGRSYEQYF. The DNA for the CDR3 is TGTGCCAGCTCAAAATTAGAGGGGGGGAGGTCCTACGAGCAGTACTTC.

This clonotype showed up just a few times. The J gene is TRBJ2-1, the V gene TRBV20-1; no firm D call. The germline gives CDR1 DFQATT, CDR2 SNEGSKA (reference sequence). The CDR3 runs to 13 residues. With 6 bases removed from V and 6 bases from J, the gap between germline ends came to 15 bases. CDR3 nucleotides: TGCAGTGCCCTGACCGAACAAGGCAATGAGCAGTTCTTC. Translated: CSALTEQGNEQFF.

This clonotype was seen many times. The chain couples TRBV3-1 to TRBJ2-7; a weak D match, TRBD1 (6 bases). The CDR3 covers 13 residues. Germline V lookup: CDR1 LGHDT, CDR2 YNNKEL (reference sequence). The germline V and J ends were trimmed by 5 bases and 5 bases, with 13 bases remaining between them. In DNA form, the CDR3 reads TGTGCCAGCAGCTTTTACAGGGTTGACGAGCAGTACTTC. This sequence encodes CASSFYRVDEQYF.